Presented here are 4 T cell receptor beta chains from one specimen sequenced in a study of siplizumab effects on memory and regulatory T cells. TCRdb's table, derived via immunoSEQ multiplex PCR, lists solely in-frame clones and lacks some. The table records more than 75,000 clones, 93% of them present only once. Input material: CD8+ T cells sorted from blood. The receptors derive from a human donor in good health.

The V gene is TRBV11-2, the J gene TRBJ2-5; D tentatively fits TRBD1 or TRBD2 (6 bases each). Germline values: CDR1 SGHAT, CDR2 FQNNGV. V was trimmed by 4 bases and J by 5 bases, leaving 14 bases between them. This CDR3 has 14 residues. Here the CDR3 DNA reads TGTGCCAGCAGCTCCTCGACAGGAGGGGAGACCCAGTACTTC. It is translated as CASSSSTGGETQYF.

To note about this clone: The junction does not match germline at one end; this may be a read error. The chain couples TRBV7-7 to TRBJ2-5; D perhaps matches TRBD2 (6 bases). The CDR3 consists of 15 residues. The germline CDR1 and CDR2 sequences are SSHAT and FNYEAQ (reference sequence). The CDR3 DNA reads TGTGCTAGCAGCTTCCGGGAGAGGGGTAAAGAGACCCAGTACTTC. This translates into CASSFRERGKETQYF. The whole variable domain, remainder taken from reference TRBV7-7 and TRBJ2-5, is GAGVSQSPRYKVTKRGQDVTLRCDPISSHATLYWYQQALGQGPEFLTYFNYEAQPDKSGLPSDRFSAERPEGSISTLTIQRTEQRDSAMYRCASSFRERGKETQYFGPGTRLLVL.

The rearrangement uses TRBV4-1 and TRBJ1-1; D uncertain. V was trimmed by 0 bases and J by 4 bases, leaving 12 bases between them. This CDR3 is built from 15 residues. CDR1 and CDR2 from the germline V gene are MGHRA and YSYEKL. Here the CDR3 reads CASSQDPGISTEAFF. The CDR3 nucleotides are TGCGCCAGCAGCCAAGACCCCGGGATAAGCACTGAAGCTTTCTTT.

The V gene is TRBV4-1, the J gene TRBJ1-1; 8 bases align to TRBD1. Germline V gene lookup returns CDR1 MGHRA and CDR2 YSYEKL. J was trimmed by 2 bases and V by 5 bases; bases with no gene match: 4. This CDR3 has 14 amino acids. DNA for the CDR3: TGCGCCAGCAGCTCAGGGGGCCCAAACACTGAAGCTTTCTTT. Protein: CASSSGGPNTEAFF.